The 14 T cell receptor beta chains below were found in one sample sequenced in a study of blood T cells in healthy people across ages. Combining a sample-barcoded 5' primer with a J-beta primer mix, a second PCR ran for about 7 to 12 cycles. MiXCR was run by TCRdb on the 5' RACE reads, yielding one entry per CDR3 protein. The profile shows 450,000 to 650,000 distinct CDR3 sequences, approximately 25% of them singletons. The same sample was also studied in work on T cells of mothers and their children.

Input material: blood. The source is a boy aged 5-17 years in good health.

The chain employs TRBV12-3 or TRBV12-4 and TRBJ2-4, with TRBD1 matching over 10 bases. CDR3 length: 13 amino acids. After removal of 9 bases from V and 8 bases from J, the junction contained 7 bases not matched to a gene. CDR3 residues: CASQTGGADIQYF. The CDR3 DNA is TGTGCCAGTCAGACAGGGGGCGCGGACATTCAGTACTTC.

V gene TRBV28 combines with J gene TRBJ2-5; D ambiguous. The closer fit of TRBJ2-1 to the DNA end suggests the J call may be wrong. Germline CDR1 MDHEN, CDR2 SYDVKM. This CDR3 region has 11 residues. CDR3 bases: TGTGCCAGCAGCCCTTGGGATGAGCAGTTCTTC. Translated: CASSPWDEQFF.

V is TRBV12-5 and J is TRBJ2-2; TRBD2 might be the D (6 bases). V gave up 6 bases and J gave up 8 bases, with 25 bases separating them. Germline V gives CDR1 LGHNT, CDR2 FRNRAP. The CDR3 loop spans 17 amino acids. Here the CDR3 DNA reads TGTGCTAGTGGGCAAGAACCCTTACTAGCTCCTGGTGGGGAGCTGTTTTTT. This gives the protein CASGQEPLLAPGGELFF.

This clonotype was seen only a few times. This CDR3 reads CASSQDKGQSNEKLFF. The CDR3 DNA reads TGCGCCAGCAGCCAAGATAAGGGACAGTCTAATGAAAAACTGTTTTTT. The chain employs TRBV4-3 and TRBJ1-4, with 7 bases fitting TRBD1. The CDR3 length is 16 residues. After removal of 0 bases from V and 3 bases from J, the junction contained 4 bases not matched to a gene. The germline V gene encodes CDR1 LGHNA and CDR2 YSLEER.

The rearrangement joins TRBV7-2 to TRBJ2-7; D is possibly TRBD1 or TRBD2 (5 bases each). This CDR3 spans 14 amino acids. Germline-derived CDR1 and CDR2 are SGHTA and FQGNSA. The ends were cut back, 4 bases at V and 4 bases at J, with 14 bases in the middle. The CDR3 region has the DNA TGTGCCAGCAGCTCAGTCGGGACGCCGTACGAGCAGTACTTC. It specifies CASSSVGTPYEQYF.

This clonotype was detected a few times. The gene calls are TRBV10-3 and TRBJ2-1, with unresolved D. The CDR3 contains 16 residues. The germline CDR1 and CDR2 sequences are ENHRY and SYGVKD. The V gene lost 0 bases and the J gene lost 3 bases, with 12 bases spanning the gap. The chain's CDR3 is CAISESNSWNYNEQFF. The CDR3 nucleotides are TGTGCCATCAGTGAGTCGAACAGTTGGAACTACAATGAGCAGTTCTTC.

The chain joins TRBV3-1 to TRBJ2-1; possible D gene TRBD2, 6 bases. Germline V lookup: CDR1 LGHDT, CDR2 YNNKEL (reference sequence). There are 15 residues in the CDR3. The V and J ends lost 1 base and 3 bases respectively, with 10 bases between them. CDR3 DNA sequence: TGTGCCAGCAGCCAAGGGGGACTCTTCTACAATGAGCAGTTCTTC. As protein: CASSQGGLFYNEQFF.

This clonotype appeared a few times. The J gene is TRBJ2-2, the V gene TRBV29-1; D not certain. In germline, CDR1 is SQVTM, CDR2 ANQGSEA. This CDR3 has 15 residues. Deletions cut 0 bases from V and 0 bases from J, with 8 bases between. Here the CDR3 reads CSVEDGQANTGELFF. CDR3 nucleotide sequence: TGCAGCGTTGAAGATGGCCAGGCGAACACCGGGGAGCTGTTTTTT.

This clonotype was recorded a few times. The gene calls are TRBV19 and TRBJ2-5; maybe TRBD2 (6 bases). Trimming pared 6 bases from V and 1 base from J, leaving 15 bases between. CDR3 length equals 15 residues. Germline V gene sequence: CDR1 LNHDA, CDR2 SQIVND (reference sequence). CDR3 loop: CASRSAGQFQETQYF. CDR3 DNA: TGTGCCAGTAGATCAGCGGGCCAGTTCCAAGAGACCCAGTACTTC. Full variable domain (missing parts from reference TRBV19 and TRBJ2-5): DGGITQSPKYLFRKEGQNVTLSCEQNLNHDAMYWYRQDPGQGLRLIYYSQIVNDFQKGDIAEGYSVSREKKESFPLTVTSAQKNPTAFYLCASRSAGQFQETQYFGPGTRLLVL.

The CDR3 DNA is TGTGCCAGCAGCGTAGATGGGGTCCGTAACGCCGGGGAGCTGTTTTTT. The encoded protein is CASSVDGVRNAGELFF. The chain uses TRBV9 and TRBJ2-2; the D is unclear. Germline CDR1 reads SGDLS; CDR2 reads YYNGEE. The CDR3 extends over 16 amino acids. V gave up 0 bases and J gave up 6 bases, with 15 bases separating them.

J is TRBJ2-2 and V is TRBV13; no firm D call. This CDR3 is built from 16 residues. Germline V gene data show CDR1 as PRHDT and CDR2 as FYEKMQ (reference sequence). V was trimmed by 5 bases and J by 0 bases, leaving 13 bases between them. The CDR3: CASSPTDGTNTGELFF. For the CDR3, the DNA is TGTGCCAGCAGCCCCACGGATGGGACGAACACCGGGGAGCTGTTTTTT.

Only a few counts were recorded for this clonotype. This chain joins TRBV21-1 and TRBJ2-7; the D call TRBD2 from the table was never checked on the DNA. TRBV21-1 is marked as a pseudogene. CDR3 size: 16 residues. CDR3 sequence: CASSKEGLVGLGEQYF. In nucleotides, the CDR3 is TGTGCCAGCAGCAAAGAGGGTCTAGTCGGCCTTGGGGAGCAGTACTTC.

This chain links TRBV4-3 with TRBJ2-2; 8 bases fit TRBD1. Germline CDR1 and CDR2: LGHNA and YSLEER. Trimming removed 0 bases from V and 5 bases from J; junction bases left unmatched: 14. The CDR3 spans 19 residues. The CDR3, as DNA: TGCGCCAGCAGCCAAGAGCGCTATGCAGGGGGCTCATGGACCGGGGAGCTGTTTTTT. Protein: CASSQERYAGGSWTGELFF.

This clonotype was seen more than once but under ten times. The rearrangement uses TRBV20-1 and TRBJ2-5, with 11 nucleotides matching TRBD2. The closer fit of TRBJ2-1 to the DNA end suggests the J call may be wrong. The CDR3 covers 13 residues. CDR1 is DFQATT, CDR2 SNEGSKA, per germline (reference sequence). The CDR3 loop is CSALAGGPDEQFF. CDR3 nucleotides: TGCAGTGCATTAGCGGGAGGGCCAGATGAGCAGTTCTTC.